The 4 T cell receptor beta chains listed next were all sequenced from one sample in a study of blood T cells in healthy people across ages. Next came a second PCR, run for roughly 6 to 11 cycles, which used a sample-barcoded 5' primer along with a J-beta primer mix. TCRdb redid the calling of the 5' RACE reads with MiXCR, one entry per CDR3 protein. The sample holds about 680,000 distinct CDR3 sequences, around 49% seen once. Material: blood. The origin of the receptors is a woman in her sixties or seventies in good health.

There are a few counts of this clonotype. V usage is TRBV29-1 and J usage is TRBJ1-2, with D unresolved. The CDR3 has 11 amino acids. Trimming removed 7 bases from V and 2 bases from J, with 8 bases in between. The V gene's germline CDR1 is SQVTM and CDR2 ANQGSEA. The CDR3 coding sequence is TGCAGCGCCACAGAAAACTATGGCTACACCTTC. It codes for CSATENYGYTF. Supplemented by reference TRBV29-1 and TRBJ1-2, the full variable domain reads SAVISQKPSRDICQRGTSLTIQCQVDSQVTMMFWYRQQPGQSLTLIATANQGSEATYESGFVIDKFPISRPNLTFSTLTVSNMSPEDSSIYLCSATENYGYTFGSGTRLTVV.

This chain links TRBV28 with TRBJ2-3; no firm D call. V lost 4 bases and J 6 bases, leaving 8 bases between the germline ends. CDR3 length: 12 residues. Germline V gene lookup returns CDR1 MDHEN and CDR2 SYDVKM. CDR3 sequence reads: CASSSRRDTQYF. In nucleotides, the CDR3 is TGTGCCAGCAGTTCCCGAAGGGATACGCAGTATTTT.

CDR3 protein: CASTRTSNTEAFF. CDR3 in DNA: TGTGCCAGCACTAGGACCTCCAACACTGAAGCTTTCTTT. The chain employs TRBV6-2 or TRBV6-3 and TRBJ1-1; D is unresolved. Germline CDR1 MNHEY, CDR2 SVGEGT. Trimming took off 7 bases at V and 2 bases at J, with 11 bases between the two ends. This CDR3 is 13 amino acids long.

The chain combines TRBV5-1 with TRBJ2-3; 10 bases fit TRBD1. Germline values: CDR1 SGHRS, CDR2 YFSETQ. V was clipped by 3 bases and J by 3 bases; unmatched bases: 7. The CDR3 runs to 16 residues. CDR3 sequence (DNA): TGCGCCAGCAGCTCGTCGACAGGGGGCCGTACAGATACGCAGTATTTT. This translates into CASSSSTGGRTDTQYF.